This T cell receptor beta chain was sequenced for a study of blood T cell repertoires in COVID-19. Overall study: Sources were T cells, B-cell-depleted T cells, or PBMCs; the material itself was cDNA or gDNA.

Profiling relied on immunoSEQ multiplex PCR, and the TCRdb table lists in-frame clones only, not all of them. This sample has approximately 300,000 clones; 75% to 90% occur once, and the top ten carry 1.9%. Germline lookup yields CDR1 MNHEY and CDR2 SVGEGT. The CDR3 is made up of 16 amino acids. The J segment lost 5 bases and the V segment lost 2 bases, leaving 10 bases of the junction unmatched. The cohort comprised adults aged about 18 to 100 years residing in approximately 25 US areas. Cohorts were determined from participant-reported clinical history. The gene calls are TRBV6-2 or TRBV6-3 and TRBJ1-1, with 8 bases identical to TRBD1. The TCR originated in a woman in her twenties or thirties who had been exposed to COVID-19. Sequencing was performed on PBMCs or T cells enriched from blood (not recorded which). The CDR3 coding sequence is TGTGCCAGCAGTTACCCAGGACAGGGTCCTAAGACTGAAGCTTTCTTT. Encoded protein: CASSYPGQGPKTEAFF.